The T cell receptor beta chain under discussion was sequenced for a study of T cell responses to AZD1222 COVID-19 vaccine. Study-wide points: Spike as a whole was targeted by vaccine-associated CD4 TCRs, dominant at 160-218 and 743-854. Spike-specific TCR breadth and depth rose after two AZD1222 doses. Clonal diversity may have been underestimated, and the donors were mostly white British, with more females than males.

Concerning this clone itself: Its antigen is not known.

This table comes from immunoSEQ multiplex PCR, and its TCRdb copy is limited to in-frame clones, with some not included. The table has over 70,000 clones, 89% seen once. The CDR3 totals 14 residues. V dropped 1 base and J dropped 6; count of bases not matched to a gene: 1. The germline V gene has CDR1 SGHNT and CDR2 YENEEA. The sequence was collected from an adult who received the AZD1222 COVID-19 vaccine. Sample: peripheral blood, taken 28 days after the second AZD1222 dose. The chain employs TRBV11-3 and TRBJ2-1; 9 bases line up with TRBD2. The DNA for the CDR3 is TGTGCCAGCAGCTTAGGGCGGGGGGGCAATGAGCAGTTCTTC. It encodes CASSLGRGGNEQFF.